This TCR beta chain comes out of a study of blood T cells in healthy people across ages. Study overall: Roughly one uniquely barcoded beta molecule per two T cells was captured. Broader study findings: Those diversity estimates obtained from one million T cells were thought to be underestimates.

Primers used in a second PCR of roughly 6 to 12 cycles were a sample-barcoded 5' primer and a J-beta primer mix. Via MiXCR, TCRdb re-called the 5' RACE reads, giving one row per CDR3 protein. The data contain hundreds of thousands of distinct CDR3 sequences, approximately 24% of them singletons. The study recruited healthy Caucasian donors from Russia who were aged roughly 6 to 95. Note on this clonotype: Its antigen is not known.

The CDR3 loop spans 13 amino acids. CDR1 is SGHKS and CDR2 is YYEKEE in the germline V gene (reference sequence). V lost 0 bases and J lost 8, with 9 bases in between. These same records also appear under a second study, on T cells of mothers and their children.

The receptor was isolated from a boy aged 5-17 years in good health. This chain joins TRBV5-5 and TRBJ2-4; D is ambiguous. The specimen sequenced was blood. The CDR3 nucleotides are TGTGCCAGCAGCTTGGACACGGCGGACATTCAGTACTTC. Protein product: CASSLDTADIQYF. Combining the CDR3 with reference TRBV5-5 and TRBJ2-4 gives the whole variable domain DAGVTQSPTHLIKTRGQQVTLRCSPISGHKSVSWYQQVLGQGPQFIFQYYEKEERGRGNFPDRFSARQFPNYSSELNVNALLLGDSALYLCASSLDTADIQYFGAGTRLSVL.